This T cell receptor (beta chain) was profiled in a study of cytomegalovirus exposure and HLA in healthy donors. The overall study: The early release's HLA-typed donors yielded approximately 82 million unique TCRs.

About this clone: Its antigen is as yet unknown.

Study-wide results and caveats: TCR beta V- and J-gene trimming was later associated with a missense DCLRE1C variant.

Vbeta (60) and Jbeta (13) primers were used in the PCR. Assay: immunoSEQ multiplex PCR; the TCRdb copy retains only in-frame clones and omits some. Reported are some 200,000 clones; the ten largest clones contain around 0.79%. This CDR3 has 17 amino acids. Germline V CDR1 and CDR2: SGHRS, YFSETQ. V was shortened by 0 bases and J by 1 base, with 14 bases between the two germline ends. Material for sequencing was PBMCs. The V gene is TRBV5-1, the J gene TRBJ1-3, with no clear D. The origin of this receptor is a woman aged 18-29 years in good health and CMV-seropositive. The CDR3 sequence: CASSLASTRVSGNTIYF. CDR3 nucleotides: TGCGCCAGCAGCTTGGCTTCTACGAGGGTATCTGGAAACACCATATATTTT.